A selection of T cell receptor beta chains follows, all from one sample in a study of technical replicates of blood from several donors. Assay used: immunoSEQ multiplex PCR; TCRdb lists only in-frame clones, some missing. This table has approximately 13,000 clones, roughly 84% appearing once. Specimen: PBMCs. The receptors were gathered from a human donor in good health. The CDR3 runs from the conserved cysteine through the conserved F or W. Fields, in order: J gene, V gene, CDR3 length, D gene, clone size, CDR3 protein, CDR3 DNA. The D gene is left open where the match is weak. Clone sizes are given selectively: once, few, many, or a class where the clone is expanded.

j_call: TRBJ2-7; v_call: TRBV9; cdr3_length: 15; d_call: TRBD2; clone_size: -; cdr3_aa: CASSLATSGMGEQYF; cdr3_nt: TGTGCCAGCAGCCTAGCGACTAGCGGGATGGGCGAGCAGTACTTC
j_call: TRBJ1-4; v_call: TRBV7-9; cdr3_length: 15; d_call: -; clone_size: few; cdr3_aa: CASSLGATTNEKLFF; cdr3_nt: TGTGCCAGCAGCTTAGGGGCAACAACTAATGAAAAACTGTTTTTT
j_call: TRBJ1-4; v_call: TRBV7-2; cdr3_length: 13; d_call: -; clone_size: -; cdr3_aa: CASSPYLSEKLFF; cdr3_nt: TGTGCCAGCAGCCCCTATTTGAGCGAAAAACTGTTTTTT
j_call: TRBJ2-3; v_call: TRBV25-1; cdr3_length: 16; d_call: -; clone_size: -; cdr3_aa: CASSEGGDRTTDTQYF; cdr3_nt: TGTGCCAGCAGTGAAGGCGGGGACAGAACCACAGATACGCAGTATTTT
j_call: TRBJ1-2; v_call: TRBV28; cdr3_length: 15; d_call: TRBD1; clone_size: once; cdr3_aa: CASRDRGERLGGYTF; cdr3_nt: TGTGCCAGCAGGGACAGGGGGGAACGATTAGGTGGCTACACCTTC
j_call: TRBJ1-5; v_call: TRBV5-6; cdr3_length: 16; d_call: TRBD1; clone_size: few; cdr3_aa: CASSTNPGQGNQPQHF; cdr3_nt: TGTGCCAGCAGTACGAACCCGGGACAGGGGAATCAGCCCCAGCATTTT
j_call: TRBJ2-7; v_call: TRBV28; cdr3_length: 16; d_call: TRBD1; clone_size: -; cdr3_aa: CASSFHFWTGAIEQYF; cdr3_nt: TGTGCCAGCAGTTTTCATTTTTGGACAGGGGCGATCGAGCAGTACTTC
j_call: TRBJ2-6; v_call: TRBV9; cdr3_length: 15; d_call: -; clone_size: -; cdr3_aa: CASSFQVSGANVLTF; cdr3_nt: TGTGCCAGCAGCTTCCAGGTCTCTGGGGCCAACGTCCTGACTTTC
j_call: TRBJ1-5; v_call: TRBV19; cdr3_length: 14; d_call: TRBD1; clone_size: -; cdr3_aa: CATATGGEGQPQHF; cdr3_nt: TGTGCCACCGCGACAGGGGGCGAGGGTCAGCCCCAGCATTTT
j_call: TRBJ2-7; v_call: TRBV2; cdr3_length: 13; d_call: -; clone_size: -; cdr3_aa: CASTQGLAGEQYF; cdr3_nt: TGTGCCAGCACACAGGGTTTAGCGGGCGAGCAGTACTTC
j_call: TRBJ1-5; v_call: TRBV15; cdr3_length: 14; d_call: -; clone_size: -; cdr3_aa: CATSRQGEGQPQHF; cdr3_nt: TGTGCCACCAGCAGACAAGGGGAGGGGCAGCCCCAGCATTTT
j_call: TRBJ2-2; v_call: TRBV11-1; cdr3_length: 16; d_call: TRBD2; clone_size: -; cdr3_aa: CASSLVVREVGGELFF; cdr3_nt: TGTGCCAGCAGCTTAGTAGTGCGGGAGGTGGGCGGGGAGCTGTTTTTT
j_call: TRBJ1-4; v_call: TRBV18; cdr3_length: 14; d_call: -; clone_size: few; cdr3_aa: CASSPQQQNEKLFF; cdr3_nt: TGTGCCAGCTCACCACAACAGCAAAATGAAAAACTGTTTTTT
j_call: TRBJ1-5; v_call: TRBV25-1; cdr3_length: 15; d_call: -; clone_size: -; cdr3_aa: CASSEYPGAEQPQHF; cdr3_nt: TGTGCCAGCAGTGAATATCCAGGGGCCGAGCAGCCCCAGCATTTT
j_call: TRBJ1-5; v_call: TRBV10-3; cdr3_length: 15; d_call: -; clone_size: -; cdr3_aa: CAIRTSGSTNQPQHF; cdr3_nt: TGTGCCATCAGGACTTCGGGGAGCACCAATCAGCCCCAGCATTTT
j_call: TRBJ2-5; v_call: TRBV11-2; cdr3_length: 12; d_call: -; clone_size: once; cdr3_aa: CASSGEGETQYF; cdr3_nt: TGTGCCAGCAGCGGCGAGGGAGAGACCCAGTACTTC